The 26 T cell receptor beta chains reported below all come from one sample, sequenced in a study of T cells in localized non-small cell lung cancer. Data came from immunoSEQ multiplex PCR; TCRdb stores just in-frame clones and leaves some out. Of 70,000 to 85,000 clones listed, approximately 84% are singletons. The source material was peripheral blood, sampled before any cancer treatment. Every receptor here comes from a female donor over 55 with stage I lung adenocarcinoma.

This rearrangement joins TRBV11-2 to TRBJ1-1; no clear D gene. V lost 1 base and J lost 7, with 7 bases in between. The germline gives CDR1 SGHAT, CDR2 FQNNGV. This CDR3 has 12 amino acids. The CDR3 sequence: CASSLVGGEAFF. The CDR3 DNA is TGTGCCAGCAGCTTAGTCGGAGGTGAAGCTTTCTTT.

This chain uses TRBV4-2 with TRBJ1-4; 8 nucleotides line up with TRBD1. V dropped 2 bases and J dropped 0; count of bases not matched to a gene: 8. The CDR3 spans 18 residues. CDR1 is LGHNA, CDR2 YNFKEQ, per germline. The CDR3 reads CASSQPSGTGATNEKLFF. As DNA, the CDR3 is TGTGCCAGCAGCCAACCCTCCGGGACAGGAGCAACTAATGAAAAACTGTTTTTT.

The gene calls are TRBV28 and TRBJ2-1; 7 bases align to TRBD2. Per germline, CDR1 MDHEN and CDR2 SYDVKM. V lost 7 bases, J lost 5 bases, and 17 bases stayed unmatched. The CDR3 is made up of 17 amino acids. CDR3 nucleotides: TGTGCCAGCACCGACCTCGCCGGGAGGCTTTTTAACAATGAGCAGTTCTTC. Protein sequence: CASTDLAGRLFNNEQFF.

The chain couples TRBV9 to TRBJ2-5, with unresolved D. Germline V gene sequence: CDR1 SGDLS, CDR2 YYNGEE. V lost 2 bases and J lost 2, with 7 bases in between. The CDR3 extends over 13 amino acids. CDR3 protein: CASSVTQQETQYF. The CDR3 region has the DNA TGTGCCAGCAGCGTTACACAACAAGAGACCCAGTACTTC.

The chain combines TRBV2 with TRBJ1-2; 8 bases are shared with TRBD1. CDR3 length equals 16 residues. V shed 4 bases and J 4 bases; nucleotides not matched to a gene: 11. Germline V gene lookup returns CDR1 SNHLY and CDR2 FYNNEI. The CDR3 reads CASSGDGQGRAYGYTF. The CDR3 region has the DNA TGTGCCAGCAGTGGAGACGGACAGGGCCGTGCCTATGGCTACACCTTC. Variable domain in full (rest from reference TRBV2 and TRBJ1-2): EPEVTQTPSHQVTQMGQEVILRCVPISNHLYFYWYRQILGQKVEFLVSFYNNEISEKSEIFDDQFSVERPDGSNFTLKIRSTKLEDSAMYFCASSGDGQGRAYGYTFGSGTRLTVV.

The chain is built from TRBV28 and TRBJ1-2, with D unresolved. The CDR3 extends over 10 amino acids. Deletions cut 8 bases from V and 6 bases from J, with 7 bases between. Germline V gene lookup returns CDR1 MDHEN and CDR2 SYDVKM. Here the CDR3 reads CASLGNGYTF. Here the CDR3 DNA reads TGTGCCAGCCTAGGGAATGGCTACACCTTC.

This clone was recorded a few times. J is TRBJ2-4 and V is TRBV2; 12 bases fit TRBD1. This CDR3 spans 15 amino acids. Germline values: CDR1 SNHLY, CDR2 FYNNEI. V dropped 6 bases and J dropped 5; count of bases not matched to a gene: 5. The CDR3 sequence: CASRPGTGGENIQYF. CDR3 DNA sequence: TGTGCCAGCAGGCCCGGGACAGGGGGCGAAAACATTCAGTACTTC. Full variable domain (missing parts from reference TRBV2 and TRBJ2-4): EPEVTQTPSHQVTQMGQEVILRCVPISNHLYFYWYRQILGQKVEFLVSFYNNEISEKSEIFDDQFSVERPDGSNFTLKIRSTKLEDSAMYFCASRPGTGGENIQYFGAGTRLSVL.

V and J are TRBV5-8 and TRBJ1-1, with 7 bases matching TRBD1. The ends lost 2 bases at V and 4 bases at J; junction bases unmatched: 2. This CDR3 is built from 13 residues. Germline CDR1 reads SGHTS; CDR2 reads YDEGEE. CDR3 sequence (DNA): TGTGCCAGCAGCTTACAGGGGAGCACTGAAGCTTTCTTT. Its protein is CASSLQGSTEAFF.

The chain employs TRBV18 and TRBJ2-1; D gene uncertain. This CDR3 contains 12 residues. Germline assignment: CDR1 KGHSH and CDR2 LQKENI. V dropped 3 bases and J dropped 8 bases, with 8 bases sitting between them. The CDR3 region is CASSPARHEQFF. CDR3 bases: TGTGCCAGCTCACCGGCGAGACATGAGCAGTTCTTC. The whole variable domain, remainder taken from reference TRBV18 and TRBJ2-1, is NAGVMQNPRHLVRRRGQEARLRCSPMKGHSHVYWYRQLPEEGLKFMVYLQKENIIDESGMPKERFSAEFPKEGPSILRIQQVVRGDSAAYFCASSPARHEQFFGPGTRLTVL.

This rearrangement joins TRBV5-8 to TRBJ1-5; TRBD1 matches at 8 bases. CDR1 and CDR2 from the germline V gene are SGHTS and YDEGEE. The length of the CDR3 is 13 residues. J gave up 11 bases and V 4 bases, and 8 bases lay outside the gene matches. CDR3 nucleotide sequence: TGTGCCAGCAGCCAACAGGGGGATTCGGCCCAGCATTTT. It translates to CASSQQGDSAQHF.

The chain has TRBV19 and TRBJ1-1; D call uncertain. Per the germline V gene, CDR1 is LNHDA and CDR2 is SQIVND (reference sequence). Trimming stripped 3 bases from V and 4 bases from J, with 9 bases between. There are 13 residues in the CDR3. The CDR3 coding sequence is TGTGCCAGTAGTATGGGGTCTGGCACTGAAGCTTTCTTT. It yields the protein CASSMGSGTEAFF.

In DNA, the CDR3 is TGTGCCAGCAGTGATGCGGGGAGCTACGAGCAGTACTTC. Amino acid sequence: CASSDAGSYEQYF. The chain recombines TRBV25-1 with TRBJ2-7; weak D call: TRBD2 (6 bases). The germline V gene has CDR1 MGHDK and CDR2 SYGVNS. Trimming stripped 3 bases from V and 3 bases from J, with 9 bases between. The CDR3 is 13 residues long.

The chain links TRBV6-5 to TRBJ2-7, with D possibly being TRBD1 or TRBD2 (7 bases each). The V gene lost 6 bases and the J gene lost 5 bases, with 20 bases spanning the gap. The CDR3 is made up of 15 amino acids. Germline V gene lookup returns CDR1 MNHEY and CDR2 SVGAGI. This CDR3 is CASRRGGGGYHEQYF. Written as DNA, the CDR3 is TGTGCCAGCAGGCGCGGGGGAGGGGGCTACCACGAGCAGTACTTC.

There are a few counts of this clone. The chain couples TRBV5-1 to TRBJ2-2; 7 bases line up with TRBD2. This CDR3 is built from 15 residues. The ends lost 6 bases at V and 2 bases at J; junction bases unmatched: 7. Germline V CDR1 and CDR2: SGHRS, YFSETQ. The CDR3 sequence is CASMQRGVNTGELFF. In DNA form, the CDR3 reads TGCGCCAGCATGCAGCGGGGAGTTAACACCGGGGAGCTGTTTTTT.

The chain carries TRBV5-8 and TRBJ1-2; D may be TRBD1 (5 bases). This CDR3 has 14 residues. V was trimmed by 0 bases and J by 3 bases, leaving 9 bases between them. In germline, CDR1 is SGHTS, CDR2 YDEGEE. The CDR3 DNA sequence: TGTGCCAGCAGCTTGGGACAGAACTACTATGGCTACACCTTC. This sequence encodes CASSLGQNYYGYTF.

This clone was recorded only once. The chain uses TRBV28 and TRBJ2-1; D gene uncertain. V lost 5 bases and J lost 10, with 9 bases in between. The germline CDR1 and CDR2 sequences are MDHEN and SYDVKM. The CDR3 has 11 amino acids. As DNA, the CDR3 is TGTGCCAGCAGTATCCTCGGGGAGCAGTTCTTC. This gives the protein CASSILGEQFF. Full variable domain (rest looked up from reference TRBV28 and TRBJ2-1): DVKVTQSSRYLVKRTGEKVFLECVQDMDHENMFWYRQDPGLGLRLIYFSYDVKMKEKGDIPEGYSVSREKKERFSLILESASTNQTSMYLCASSILGEQFFGPGTRLTVL.

The gene calls are TRBV5-8 and TRBJ1-5; D is undetermined. The germline V gene has CDR1 SGHTS and CDR2 YDEGEE. This CDR3 has 13 residues. V was shortened by 1 base and J by 5 bases, with 7 bases between the two germline ends. The DNA for the CDR3 is TGTGCCAGCAGCTTGTCAGTAGATCAGCCCCAGCATTTT. Its translation: CASSLSVDQPQHF.

The chain has TRBV11-2 and TRBJ2-7; TRBD2 matches 7 bases. The CDR3 is 18 amino acids. V gave up 5 bases and J gave up 1 base; unmatched junction bases: 17. Germline CDR1 reads SGHAT; CDR2 reads FQNNGV. The CDR3 DNA is TGTGCCAGCAGCCCGTGGACTAGTTTAAAGGTCGAGTCCTACGAGCAGTACTTC. This sequence encodes CASSPWTSLKVESYEQYF.

The J gene is TRBJ2-1, the V gene TRBV18; 11 positions agree with TRBD2. Germline V gives CDR1 KGHSH, CDR2 LQKENI. The length of the CDR3 is 16 residues. The junction had 4 bases not matched to a gene; V was cut back by 2 bases and J by 4 bases. The CDR3 reads CASSPAGTSGYNEQFF. DNA for the CDR3: TGTGCCAGCTCACCAGCCGGGACTAGCGGTTACAATGAGCAGTTCTTC.

This sequence joins TRBV4-3 and TRBJ1-5, with TRBD1 matching over 7 bases. CDR1 is LGHNA and CDR2 is YSLEER in the germline V gene. The trim removed 0 bases at V and 7 bases at J, leaving 6 bases unmatched. The CDR3 runs to 15 residues. The CDR3 DNA follows: TGCGCCAGCAGCCAAGATGTACAGGGGAGACAGCCCCAGCATTTT. This codes for CASSQDVQGRQPQHF.

This sequence joins TRBV9 and TRBJ2-2; TRBD1 is a possible D gene (5 bases). This CDR3 is 15 amino acids long. V was pared by 0 bases and J by 3 bases, with 9 bases between. CDR1 and CDR2 from the germline V gene are SGDLS and YYNGEE. The CDR3 DNA is TGTGCCAGCAGCGTAGTCGCAGGGTACACCGGGGAGCTGTTTTTT. Protein product: CASSVVAGYTGELFF.

The rearrangement joins TRBV11-3 to TRBJ1-4; D is perhaps TRBD1 (5 bases). Germline loops: CDR1 SGHNT, CDR2 YENEEA. Trimming shortened V by 7 bases and J by 3 bases, and 15 bases separated the two germline ends. This CDR3 region has 15 residues. As DNA, the CDR3 is TGTGCCAGCACCGACTCCGGGGGAGCTAATGAAAAACTGTTTTTT. The encoded protein is CASTDSGGANEKLFF.

The V call is TRBV11-2, the J call TRBJ2-1; the match to TRBD2 covers 12 bases. The CDR3 is 19 residues long. CDR1 is SGHAT, CDR2 FQNNGV, per germline. V trimming: 5 bases; J trimming: 0 bases; junction bases outside the gene matches: 11. The CDR3 sequence is CASSPRLAGALSSYNEQFF. CDR3 DNA: TGTGCCAGCAGCCCAAGACTAGCGGGAGCCCTGAGCTCCTACAATGAGCAGTTCTTC.

This clone appeared once. The gene calls are TRBV6-6 and TRBJ1-1; perhaps TRBD1 as D (6 bases). V dropped 5 bases and J dropped 8 bases, with 9 bases sitting between them. There are 11 residues in the CDR3. CDR1 is MNHNY and CDR2 is SVGAGI in the germline V gene (reference sequence). CDR3: CASSRGQEAFF. CDR3 bases: TGTGCCAGCAGTCGAGGACAGGAAGCTTTCTTT.

This clone is medium-sized. The rearrangement links TRBV14 to TRBJ1-1, with D maybe TRBD1 (6 bases). Germline lookup yields CDR1 SGHDN and CDR2 FVKESK. The CDR3 totals 17 residues. Between the trimmed V and J ends, which lost 0 bases and 11 bases, there was a span of 25 bases. CDR3 loop: CASSQELAYEGPTGAFF. DNA of the CDR3: TGTGCCAGCAGCCAAGAACTGGCTTACGAAGGACCAACAGGGGCTTTCTTT.

In this sample, this clone turned up a few times. The chain has TRBV5-1 and TRBJ2-7, with 9 nucleotides matching TRBD2. The CDR3 is 16 amino acids. Germline V gives CDR1 SGHRS, CDR2 YFSETQ. J gave up 3 bases and V 3 bases, and 10 bases lay outside the gene matches. CDR3 region: CASSWTLSGRDYEQYF. DNA of the CDR3: TGCGCCAGCAGCTGGACTCTTAGCGGGAGAGACTACGAGCAGTACTTC.